A single sample gave rise to the 13 T cell receptor beta chains below, sequenced in a study of shared clonotypes between healthy human individuals. Profiling relied on immunoSEQ multiplex PCR, and the TCRdb table lists in-frame clones only, not all of them. The profile shows 1,400,000 or so clones, 98% of them singletons. Sequenced sample: naive CD4+ T cells sorted from blood. As to subset: CD45RA+ positively selected. These receptors were collected from a man aged 25-40 years in good health.

This clone appeared a single time. V is TRBV7-8 and J is TRBJ2-7; D unclear. This CDR3 is built from 15 residues. Germline V gene data show CDR1 as SGHVS and CDR2 as FQNEAQ. V lost 1 base and J 3 bases, leaving 13 bases between the germline ends. The CDR3 DNA follows: TGTGCCAGCAGCTTAGAACAGTCTCCCAGCTACGAGCAGTACTTC. Translated, it gives CASSLEQSPSYEQYF. Based on the CDR3 plus reference TRBV7-8 and TRBJ2-7, the full variable domain is GAGVSQSPRYKVAKRGQDVALRCDPISGHVSLFWYQQALGQGPEFLTYFQNEAQLDKSGLPSDRFFAERPEGSVSTLKIQRTQQEDSAVYLCASSLEQSPSYEQYFGPGTRLTVT.

The chain joins TRBV11-2 to TRBJ2-1, with D tentatively TRBD2 (6 bases). Trimming shortened V by 7 bases and J by 5 bases, and 15 bases separated the two germline ends. Germline CDR1 SGHAT, CDR2 FQNNGV. The CDR3 spans 14 residues. The CDR3 is CASTPWEENNEQFF. Here the CDR3 DNA reads TGTGCCAGCACCCCATGGGAGGAAAACAATGAGCAGTTCTTC.

The rearrangement joins TRBV4-3 to TRBJ1-1; possibly TRBD1 for D (5 bases). V lost 1 base and J lost 5, with 14 bases in between. Germline V CDR1 and CDR2: LGHNA, YSLEER. The CDR3 length is 15 residues. The CDR3: CASSQGVREGTEAFF. CDR3 bases: TGCGCCAGCAGCCAAGGGGTTCGAGAGGGGACTGAAGCTTTCTTT.

This sequence joins TRBV28 and TRBJ2-7; 8 bases agree with TRBD2. Germline CDR1 MDHEN, CDR2 SYDVKM. V lost 6 bases to trimming and J lost 3 bases; unmatched junction nucleotides: 7. The CDR3 is made up of 14 amino acids. The CDR3 DNA reads TGTGCCAGCAGGGGAGCGGGAGAAGACTACGAGCAGTACTTC. Translated, it gives CASRGAGEDYEQYF.

The gene calls are TRBV28 and TRBJ1-3; D remains unclear. The CDR3 is made up of 13 amino acids. Germline CDR1 MDHEN, CDR2 SYDVKM. The V and J ends lost 4 bases and 8 bases respectively, with 12 bases between them. CDR3 DNA sequence: TGTGCCAGCAGTTCCGCCACGAGATACACCATATATTTT. Its protein is CASSSATRYTIYF.

The rearrangement links TRBV18 to TRBJ2-2, with 8 positions matching TRBD2. CDR3 length: 16 amino acids. Germline lookup yields CDR1 KGHSH and CDR2 LQKENI. Trimming at V came to 0 bases and at J to 4 bases, leaving 4 bases not matched to a gene. The CDR3 sequence: CASSPPRGGSTGELFF. For the CDR3, the DNA is TGTGCCAGCTCACCACCTCGCGGGGGGAGCACCGGGGAGCTGTTTTTT.

The chain links TRBV9 to TRBJ2-1; 9 bases align to TRBD1. This CDR3 contains 17 residues. Germline CDR1 reads SGDLS; CDR2 reads YYNGEE. Trimming at V came to 3 bases and at J to 7 bases, leaving 14 bases not matched to a gene. CDR3 loop: CASSALLDRGRGNEQFF. The CDR3 DNA reads TGTGCCAGCAGCGCCCTTTTGGACAGGGGACGGGGGAATGAGCAGTTCTTC.

The chain employs TRBV18 and TRBJ1-4; TRBD1 agrees at 9 bases. V was pared by 3 bases and J by 7 bases, with 6 bases of the junction left unmatched. The CDR3 sequence is 15 residues long. Germline V gene sequence: CDR1 KGHSH, CDR2 LQKENI. CDR3: CASSPRTGEGEKLFF. The CDR3 DNA sequence: TGTGCCAGCTCACCCCGGACAGGGGAGGGTGAAAAACTGTTTTTT.

The chain has TRBV15 and TRBJ1-2; 8 bases map to TRBD1. This CDR3 has 15 residues. J lost 1 base, V lost 1 base, and 2 bases had no gene match. CDR1 and CDR2 from the germline V gene are LNHNV and YYDKDF (reference sequence). CDR3 amino acids: CATSRVQGGNYGYTF. In nucleotides, the CDR3 is TGTGCCACCAGCAGAGTACAGGGGGGTAACTATGGCTACACCTTC.

This clone was observed once. The genes are TRBV7-2 and TRBJ2-7; tentative D call: TRBD1 (5 bases). Germline assignment: CDR1 SGHTA and CDR2 FQGNSA. Trimming took 5 bases from V and 5 from J, leaving 22 bases between them. This CDR3 has 16 residues. The CDR3 loop reads CASSKDVTRQGHEQYF. CDR3 nucleotides: TGTGCCAGCAGCAAAGACGTTACGAGGCAGGGCCACGAGCAGTACTTC.

The V call is TRBV15, the J call TRBJ2-1; no firm D call. This CDR3 is built from 16 residues. The V gene's germline CDR1 is LNHNV and CDR2 YYDKDF (reference sequence). Trimming shortened V by 2 bases and J by 0 bases, and 11 bases separated the two germline ends. The CDR3 nucleotides read TGTGCCACCAGCAGAACTACATCAACCTCCTACAATGAGCAGTTCTTC. The encoded protein is CATSRTTSTSYNEQFF.

As regards this clone: Other DNA sequences in this specimen translate into the identical CDR3. The rearrangement uses TRBV29-1 and TRBJ2-5; 10 bases are shared with TRBD1. With 7 bases clipped from V and 5 bases from J, the junction kept 4 bases outside the gene matches. CDR1 and CDR2 from the germline V gene are SQVTM and ANQGSEA. This CDR3 is 12 amino acids long. DNA of the CDR3: TGCAGCGCTCGGACAGGGGGGGAGACCCAGTACTTC. Its translation: CSARTGGETQYF.

V is TRBV7-2 and J is TRBJ2-5, with TRBD1 as a possible D gene (6 bases). V gave up 5 bases and J gave up 5 bases, with 12 bases separating them. The CDR3 is 13 residues long. Germline V gives CDR1 SGHTA, CDR2 FQGNSA. The CDR3 nucleotides are TGTGCCAGCAGCCTACAGGGAGAGGAGACCCAGTACTTC. It is translated as CASSLQGEETQYF.